Shown below are 26 T cell receptor beta chains from a single sample sequenced in a study of blood T cell repertoires in COVID-19. The method was immunoSEQ multiplex PCR; TCRdb's version includes in-frame clones alone and lacks a portion of them. The repertoire holds approximately 330,000 clones, with over 75% as singletons. Material for sequencing was peripheral blood. The source is a woman aged 50 to 60 with active or convalescent COVID-19.

J is TRBJ2-2 and V is TRBV11-2, with D possibly matching TRBD2 (7 bases). The CDR3 is made up of 13 amino acids. Per germline, CDR1 SGHAT and CDR2 FQNNGV. V gave up 6 bases and J gave up 7 bases, with 12 bases separating them. The CDR3 loop reads CASRYREGGELFF. The CDR3 DNA reads TGTGCCAGCAGGTACAGGGAGGGCGGGGAGCTGTTTTTT.

Regarding this clone: The sample holds other DNA sequences that translate to the same CDR3. This chain connects TRBV30 to TRBJ1-5; 7 nucleotides match TRBD1. The junction had 5 bases not matched to a gene; V was cut back by 3 bases and J by 3 bases. The CDR3 extends over 14 amino acids. Germline assignment: CDR1 GTSNPN and CDR2 SVGIG (reference sequence). DNA for the CDR3: TGTGCCTGGAGCGCCGGGACAGTCAATCAGCCCCAGCATTTT. As protein: CAWSAGTVNQPQHF.

This clone was picked up one time. The J gene is TRBJ1-4, the V gene TRBV6-5; D uncertain. V was cut by 6 bases and J by 5 bases, with 10 bases left in between. CDR3 size: 13 residues. CDR1 is MNHEY and CDR2 is SVGAGI in the germline V gene. For the CDR3, the DNA is TGTGCCAGCAGCGGCAGGTTAAATGAAAAACTGTTTTTT. Protein: CASSGRLNEKLFF.

The rearrangement uses TRBV3-1 (or the pseudogene TRBV3-2) and TRBJ2-7; D unclear. CDR1 and CDR2 (germline): LGHDT, YNNKEL (reference sequence). This CDR3 has 13 amino acids. The V end was cut by 1 base, the J end by 0 bases, with 4 bases between. The CDR3 sequence: CASSQGLSYEQYF. The CDR3, as DNA: TGTGCCAGCAGCCAAGGACTCTCCTACGAGCAGTACTTC.

Written as DNA, the CDR3 is TGTGCCAGCAGTGACTCTACTAGCGGGATAGAGACCCAGTACTTC. This codes for CASSDSTSGIETQYF. The V gene is TRBV2, the J gene TRBJ2-5, with 10 bases lining up with TRBD2. CDR1 is SNHLY, CDR2 FYNNEI, per germline. The V segment lost 3 bases and the J segment 4 bases; nucleotides outside the gene matches: 5. The CDR3 length is 15 residues.

This sequence joins TRBV2 and TRBJ1-6; D remains unclear. Germline V CDR1 and CDR2: SNHLY, FYNNEI. V was cut by 1 base and J by 0 bases, with 4 bases left in between. This CDR3 contains 15 residues. The CDR3 region is CASSEESSYNSPLHF. The CDR3 DNA reads TGTGCCAGCAGTGAAGAGAGCTCCTATAATTCACCCCTCCACTTT.

The chain combines TRBV18 with TRBJ1-4, with TRBD1 matching 7 bases. The germline gives CDR1 KGHSH, CDR2 LQKENI. There are 16 residues in the CDR3. J was trimmed by 3 bases and V by 3 bases; bases with no gene match: 7. The chain's CDR3 is CASSPMDRRSNEKLFF. DNA for the CDR3: TGTGCCAGCTCACCGATGGACAGGCGATCTAATGAAAAACTGTTTTTT.

The gene calls are TRBV24-1 and TRBJ2-1; D might be TRBD2 (7 bases). This CDR3 has 14 residues. Germline-derived CDR1 and CDR2 are KGHDR and SFDVKD. Trimming stripped 5 bases from V and 4 bases from J, with 11 bases between. The CDR3 DNA follows: TGTGCCACCAGTGGAAGCGGGACATACAATGAGCAGTTCTTC. It codes for CATSGSGTYNEQFF.

The V call is TRBV11-2, the J call TRBJ1-2, with no clear D. The ends were cut back, 0 bases at V and 4 bases at J, with 12 bases in the middle. The CDR3 has 15 residues. Germline V gene sequence: CDR1 SGHAT, CDR2 FQNNGV. Here the CDR3 DNA reads TGTGCCAGCAGCTTAGATCGCCGCCGCGTCTATGGCTACACCTTC. Its translation is CASSLDRRRVYGYTF.

The gene calls are TRBV19 and TRBJ2-1, with a weak D call TRBD1 (5 bases). Per the germline V gene, CDR1 is LNHDA and CDR2 is SQIVND (reference sequence). CDR3 length: 15 residues. The V end was cut by 5 bases, the J end by 9 bases, with 20 bases between. The CDR3 reads CASSLYDSTSGEQFF. The CDR3 DNA follows: TGTGCCAGTAGTTTGTACGACAGTACGTCCGGTGAGCAGTTCTTC. The variable domain in full, completed from reference TRBV19 and TRBJ2-1, reads DGGITQSPKYLFRKEGQNVTLSCEQNLNHDAMYWYRQDPGQGLRLIYYSQIVNDFQKGDIAEGYSVSREKKESFPLTVTSAQKNPTAFYLCASSLYDSTSGEQFFGPGTRLTVL.

The V call is TRBV5-4, the J call TRBJ2-5, with 7 nucleotides matching TRBD1. With V trimmed by 4 bases and J by 2 bases, 5 bases remained unmatched. This CDR3 region has 14 residues. Per germline, CDR1 SGHNT and CDR2 YYREEE (reference sequence). CDR3 bases: TGTGCCAGCAGCCCCGGGACAGTACAAGAGACCCAGTACTTC. Translation gives CASSPGTVQETQYF.

The chain is built from TRBV7-3 and TRBJ2-2; tentative D call: TRBD1 (5 bases). This CDR3 contains 16 residues. V gave up 2 bases and J gave up 4 bases, with 14 bases separating them. The V gene's germline CDR1 is SGHTA and CDR2 FQGTGA. CDR3: CASSLFARAGTGELFF. As DNA, the CDR3 is TGTGCCAGCAGCTTATTTGCCAGGGCTGGCACCGGGGAGCTGTTTTTT. Full variable domain (rest looked up from reference TRBV7-3 and TRBJ2-2): GAGVSQTPSNKVTEKGKYVELRCDPISGHTALYWYRQSLGQGPEFLIYFQGTGAADDSGLPNDRFFAVRPEGSVSTLKIQRTERGDSAVYLCASSLFARAGTGELFFGEGSRLTVL.

This sequence joins TRBV7-2 and TRBJ1-6; the match to TRBD1 covers 10 bases. This CDR3 region has 15 residues. Germline CDR1 SGHTA, CDR2 FQGNSA. V lost 2 bases, J lost 11 bases, and 6 bases stayed unmatched. The DNA for the CDR3 is TGTGCCAGCAGCTTACGAGGGGACAGGGGAACACCCCTCCACTTT. The encoded protein is CASSLRGDRGTPLHF.

V gene TRBV27 combines with J gene TRBJ2-7; D is undetermined. This CDR3 is 16 amino acids long. Germline V CDR1 and CDR2: MNHEY, SMNVEV (reference sequence). V was trimmed by 6 bases and J by 3 bases, leaving 21 bases between them. CDR3 loop: CASSLYGSRAFYEQYF. CDR3 DNA sequence: TGTGCCAGCAGCCTCTATGGTAGCCGCGCCTTCTACGAGCAGTACTTC.

This clone occurred a few times. The gene calls are TRBV7-9 and TRBJ1-1; weak D call: TRBD1 (5 bases). The CDR3 consists of 12 residues. The V gene lost 2 bases and the J gene lost 8 bases, with 9 bases spanning the gap. CDR1 is SEHNR, CDR2 FQNEAQ, per germline (reference sequence). CDR3 region: CASSLRAGEAFF. CDR3 nucleotide sequence: TGTGCCAGCAGCTTAAGGGCAGGGGAAGCTTTCTTT.

CDR3 residues: CASSRGTGTGGNQPQHF. As DNA, the CDR3 is TGTGCCAGCAGTCGGGGAACCGGGACAGGGGGCAATCAGCCCCAGCATTTT. The chain joins TRBV6-6 to TRBJ1-5, with 10 bases identical to TRBD1. CDR1 is MNHNY and CDR2 is SVGAGI in the germline V gene (reference sequence). This CDR3 has 17 amino acids. V lost 5 bases to trimming and J lost 2 bases; unmatched junction nucleotides: 9.

This chain uses TRBV28 with TRBJ2-7; 9 positions agree with TRBD1. Germline CDR1 MDHEN, CDR2 SYDVKM. The CDR3 is 14 residues long. With 2 bases clipped from V and 9 bases from J, the junction kept 8 bases outside the gene matches. The DNA of the CDR3 is TGTGCCAGCAGTTTAGGGGGGACAGGGCAAGCGCAGTACTTC. This encodes CASSLGGTGQAQYF.

V usage is TRBV14 and J usage is TRBJ2-1; 8 bases line up with TRBD1. CDR1 SGHDN and CDR2 FVKESK come from the germline V gene. The CDR3 totals 21 residues. The V and J ends lost 4 bases and 1 base, in that order; junction bases with no gene match: 21. CDR3 sequence (DNA): TGTGCCAGCAGCCTCCTAATCGGGGCAGGGGGCCGGATTGTGTCCTACAATGAGCAGTTCTTC. This codes for CASSLLIGAGGRIVSYNEQFF.

J is TRBJ1-1 and V is TRBV5-1; 7 bases fit TRBD1. This CDR3 is built from 17 residues. V dropped 4 bases and J dropped 4; count of bases not matched to a gene: 16. From germline, CDR1 is SGHRS and CDR2 YFSETQ. The CDR3, as DNA: TGCGCCAGCAGCCACCTCCCGGGACAGCGAGGGCTCACTGAAGCTTTCTTT. This codes for CASSHLPGQRGLTEAFF.

The gene calls are TRBV30 and TRBJ2-7; TRBD2 is a possible D gene (5 bases). This CDR3 contains 12 residues. Germline V gene lookup returns CDR1 GTSNPN and CDR2 SVGIG (reference sequence). V was clipped by 3 bases and J by 2 bases, with 8 bases between them. This CDR3 is CAWRDSPYEQYF. The CDR3 nucleotides read TGTGCCTGGAGGGACTCTCCCTACGAGCAGTACTTC.

V is TRBV5-6 and J is TRBJ1-6; no clear D. The CDR3 extends over 14 amino acids. Trimming pared 4 bases from V and 7 bases from J, leaving 12 bases between. Germline lookup yields CDR1 SGHDT and CDR2 YYEEEE. The CDR3 is CASSGGPANSPLHF. The CDR3 DNA reads as TGTGCCAGCAGCGGCGGGCCAGCAAATTCACCCCTCCACTTT. The full variable domain, its missing parts supplied by reference TRBV5-6 and TRBJ1-6, is DAGVTQSPTHLIKTRGQQVTLRCSPKSGHDTVSWYQQALGQGPQFIFQYYEEEERQRGNFPDRFSGHQFPNYSSELNVNALLLGDSALYLCASSGGPANSPLHFGNGTRLTVT.

The DNA of the CDR3 is TGTGCCATCGGGGGACAGGGGGGCAGGGAAAAACTGTTTTTT. Its translation: CAIGGQGGREKLFF. This chain joins TRBV10-3 and TRBJ1-4; 11 nucleotides agree with TRBD1. Germline V CDR1 and CDR2: ENHRY, SYGVKD. This CDR3 is 14 amino acids long. V lost 8 bases and J lost 8; bases outside the gene matches: 7.

V usage is TRBV6-5 and J usage is TRBJ1-5, with 8 bases that match TRBD1. V was clipped by 5 bases and J by 6 bases; unmatched bases: 9. The germline V gene has CDR1 MNHEY and CDR2 SVGAGI. The CDR3 is 15 residues long. The chain's CDR3 is CASSPRQGKVQPQHF. CDR3 DNA: TGTGCCAGCAGTCCCCGACAGGGGAAGGTTCAGCCCCAGCATTTT.

The rearrangement uses TRBV28 and TRBJ2-7; 9 bases are a match to TRBD1. CDR3 size: 15 residues. The germline gives CDR1 MDHEN, CDR2 SYDVKM. V shed 5 bases, J shed 5 bases, and the junction held 10 bases outside the gene matches. CDR3 protein: CASSTTGTGSHEQYF. Here the CDR3 DNA reads TGTGCCAGCAGTACGACCGGGACAGGGTCCCACGAGCAGTACTTC.

The CDR3 DNA sequence: TGTGCCATCAGTGCCCTCCTAGCGGGAGCCCCAGAGACCCAGTACTTC. Translating gives CAISALLAGAPETQYF. This chain connects TRBV10-3 to TRBJ2-5; 10 bases map to TRBD2. Germline V gives CDR1 ENHRY, CDR2 SYGVKD. Trimming removed 4 bases from V and 4 bases from J; junction bases left unmatched: 9. This CDR3 region has 16 residues.

The rearrangement links TRBV5-4 to TRBJ1-1; a weak D match, TRBD1 (6 bases). Trimming stripped 4 bases from V and 1 base from J, with 11 bases between. CDR1 is SGHNT, CDR2 YYREEE, per germline (reference sequence). CDR3 length: 14 residues. CDR3 sequence: CASSPQQGNTEAFF. CDR3 bases: TGTGCCAGCAGCCCTCAACAGGGGAACACTGAAGCTTTCTTT.